One T cell receptor beta chain is described in this entry. The data were taken from a study of blood T cell repertoires in COVID-19. Across the study: Sites across the United States, Italy and Spain contributed samples from acute and convalescent COVID-19. The cDNA or gDNA used as material had been derived from T cells, B-cell-depleted T cells, or PBMCs.

The CDR3 runs 16 residues. The J segment lost 2 bases and the V segment lost 2 bases, leaving 2 bases of the junction unmatched. Germline lookup yields CDR1 MNHEY and CDR2 SVGEGT. As originally analysed: Amplifying reference gene primers gave estimates of nucleated cell counts. Assay used: immunoSEQ multiplex PCR; TCRdb lists only in-frame clones, some missing. V and J calls and clone size are given by that table; D and trimming were obtained from the DNA. The sample has more than 100,000 clones, 85% to 90% seen once. Input material: peripheral blood. The TCR originated in a man aged 45-65 years with active COVID-19. The rearrangement joins TRBV6-2 or TRBV6-3 to TRBJ2-6; 8 bases line up with TRBD1. CDR3 sequence: CASSYLQGAGANVLTF. The CDR3, as DNA: TGTGCCAGCAGTTACCTACAGGGGGCTGGGGCCAACGTCCTGACTTTC.